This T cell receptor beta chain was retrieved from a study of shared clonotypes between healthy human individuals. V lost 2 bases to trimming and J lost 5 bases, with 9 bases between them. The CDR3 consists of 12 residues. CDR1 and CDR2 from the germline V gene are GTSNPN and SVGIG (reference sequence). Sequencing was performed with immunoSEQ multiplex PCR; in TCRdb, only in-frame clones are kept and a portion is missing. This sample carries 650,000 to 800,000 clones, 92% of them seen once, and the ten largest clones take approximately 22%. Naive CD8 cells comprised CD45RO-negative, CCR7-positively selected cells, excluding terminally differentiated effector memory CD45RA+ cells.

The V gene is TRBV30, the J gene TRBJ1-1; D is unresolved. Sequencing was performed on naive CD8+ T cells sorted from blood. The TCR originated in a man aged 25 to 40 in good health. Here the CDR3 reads CAWSFGWTEAFF. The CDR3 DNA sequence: TGTGCCTGGAGTTTCGGGTGGACTGAAGCTTTCTTT.